The 25 T cell receptor beta chains in this list originate from one sample, sequenced in a study of early T cells in non-severe SARS-CoV-2 infection. MiXCR, run by TCRdb on the 5' RACE reads, gives a single entry per CDR3 protein. This table has more than 60,000 distinct CDR3 sequences, over 4.5% appearing once. Sequences were obtained from whole blood. The receptor source for this set is an adult who was a healthcare worker with PCR-confirmed SARS-CoV-2 infection or an uninfected control (not recorded which).

This clonotype was observed at least ten times. V gene TRBV6-6 combines with J gene TRBJ1-1; TRBD1 might be the D (5 bases). V lost 5 bases and J 3 bases, leaving 16 bases between the germline ends. This CDR3 has 15 residues. Germline CDR1 and CDR2: MNHNY and SVGAGI (reference sequence). This CDR3 is CASSTGGGLDTEAFF. CDR3 DNA sequence: TGTGCCAGCAGTACCGGGGGGGGGTTAGACACTGAAGCTTTCTTT.

This clonotype was detected many times. The chain joins TRBV7-2 to TRBJ2-7; D call uncertain. Germline V gives CDR1 SGHTA, CDR2 FQGNSA. V shed 6 bases and J shed 4 bases, with 13 bases lying between them. CDR3 length: 13 residues. The CDR3 here is CASRSDTTYEQYF. The CDR3 DNA follows: TGTGCCAGCAGATCCGATACCACTTACGAGCAGTACTTC.

The sample holds many counts of this clonotype. V and J are TRBV7-9 and TRBJ2-5, with D perhaps TRBD2 (5 bases). Between the trimmed V and J ends, which lost 5 bases and 2 bases, there was a span of 12 bases. Germline assignment: CDR1 SEHNR and CDR2 FQNEAQ (reference sequence). The CDR3 consists of 14 residues. This chain's CDR3 is CASSPGLTQETQYF. CDR3 bases: TGTGCCAGCAGCCCAGGACTTACTCAAGAGACCCAGTACTTC.

This chain uses TRBV18 with TRBJ2-3; D perhaps matches TRBD2 (5 bases). Germline CDR1 is KGHSH and CDR2 is LQKENI. V lost 2 bases, J lost 2 bases, and 14 bases lay in between. This CDR3 has 16 amino acids. CDR3 protein: CASSPFTRLNTDTQYF. CDR3 DNA sequence: TGTGCCAGCTCACCATTCACTAGGTTGAACACAGATACGCAGTATTTT.

This clonotype has more than one count but fewer than ten. This chain uses TRBV20-1 with TRBJ2-3, with 9 bases identical to TRBD2. The ends lost 5 bases at V and 0 bases at J; junction bases unmatched: 6. The CDR3 is 15 amino acids. The germline gives CDR1 DFQATT, CDR2 SNEGSKA (reference sequence). The CDR3 nucleotides are TGCAGTGCTCCCCGCGCGGGAGGGAGCACAGATACGCAGTATTTT. Amino acids: CSAPRAGGSTDTQYF.

In this sample, this clonotype turned up a few times. The chain recombines TRBV12-3 or TRBV12-4 with TRBJ2-3; no definite D call. CDR3 length: 14 residues. Trimming shortened V by 0 bases and J by 6 bases, and 10 bases separated the two germline ends. The CDR3, as DNA: TGTGCCAGCAGTTTAGCAACAGTCAGGGATACGCAGTATTTT. It is translated as CASSLATVRDTQYF.

This clonotype came up many times. The rearrangement joins TRBV20-1 to TRBJ2-3; D possibly matches TRBD1 or TRBD2 (5 bases each). V was trimmed by 1 base and J by 5 bases, leaving 10 bases between them. This CDR3 has 13 amino acids. Germline lookup yields CDR1 DFQATT and CDR2 SNEGSKA (reference sequence). CDR3 residues: CSARGGAGDTQYF. The DNA for the CDR3 is TGCAGTGCTAGAGGGGGCGCGGGAGATACGCAGTATTTT.

This clonotype was observed many times. CDR3 nucleotides: TGTGCCTGGAGGAGGGACAGCTATGGCTACACCTTC. Protein product: CAWRRDSYGYTF. This chain uses TRBV30 with TRBJ1-2; 7 bases fit TRBD1. The trim removed 3 bases at V and 4 bases at J, leaving 2 bases unmatched. This CDR3 is built from 12 residues. CDR1 GTSNPN and CDR2 SVGIG come from the germline V gene (reference sequence).

At least ten counts were recorded for this clonotype. The rearrangement joins TRBV12-3 or TRBV12-4 to TRBJ1-1; no reliable D call. Trimming took off 0 bases at V and 8 bases at J, with 4 bases between the two ends. CDR3 length: 11 amino acids. CDR3 in amino acids: CASSLAKEAFF. Written as DNA, the CDR3 is TGTGCCAGCAGTTTAGCGAAAGAAGCTTTCTTT.

This clonotype has only a few counts. The chain uses TRBV20-1 and TRBJ1-2, with D tentatively TRBD1 (6 bases). Germline V CDR1 and CDR2: DFQATT, SNEGSKA (reference sequence). Trimming cost V 5 bases and J 2 bases, with 12 bases left between them. There are 13 residues in the CDR3. The CDR3 region is CSAGTQGNYGYTF. The CDR3 region has the DNA TGCAGTGCTGGCACCCAGGGGAACTATGGCTACACCTTC.

This clonotype appeared many times. V and J are TRBV7-2 and TRBJ1-2; TRBD1 might be the D (5 bases). The germline gives CDR1 SGHTA, CDR2 FQGNSA. The CDR3 is made up of 15 amino acids. Trimming removed 4 bases at V and 1 base at J, with 13 bases between. CDR3 nucleotides: TGTGCCAGCAGCTCGACTCGCGGGGGTAACTATGGCTACACCTTC. The encoded protein is CASSSTRGGNYGYTF.

The CDR3: CASRTDRGNSPLHF. In DNA form, the CDR3 reads TGTGCCAGCAGAACGGACAGGGGGAATTCACCCCTCCACTTT. The rearrangement joins TRBV7-9 to TRBJ1-6, with TRBD1 matching 10 bases. The CDR3 runs 14 residues. Unmatched junction bases numbered 3, after V lost 6 bases and J lost 7 bases. Germline V gives CDR1 SEHNR, CDR2 FQNEAQ (reference sequence).

The genes are TRBV3-1 and TRBJ2-2; D is uncertain. This CDR3 is built from 12 residues. CDR1 is LGHDT and CDR2 is YNNKEL in the germline V gene (reference sequence). V was trimmed by 5 bases and J by 5 bases, leaving 6 bases between them. CDR3 nucleotide sequence: TGTGCCAGCAGCGCCCAAACCGGGGAGCTGTTTTTT. It specifies CASSAQTGELFF.

This clonotype was seen repeatedly, ten times or more. The chain has TRBV19 and TRBJ1-1; a possible D gene is TRBD1 (6 bases). V gave up 5 bases and J gave up 3 bases, with 13 bases separating them. Germline lookup yields CDR1 LNHDA and CDR2 SQIVND (reference sequence). The CDR3 loop spans 14 amino acids. The CDR3 protein is CASSRRGGDTEAFF. CDR3 nucleotide sequence: TGTGCCAGTAGTCGCAGGGGAGGAGACACTGAAGCTTTCTTT.

Regarding this clonotype: A read error is possible here, since a much larger clone lies one base away. The chain has TRBV7-2 and TRBJ1-4, with 8 bases identical to TRBD1. The V and J ends lost 7 bases and 8 bases, in that order; junction bases with no gene match: 12. The CDR3 extends over 15 amino acids. Germline CDR1 reads SGHTA; CDR2 reads FQGNSA. CDR3 nucleotides: TGTGCCAGCACCTCCCCCCGGACAGGGTGGGAAAAACTGTTTTTT. It codes for CASTSPRTGWEKLFF. Using reference TRBV7-2 and TRBJ1-4 for the parts outside the CDR3, the full variable domain is GAGVSQSPSNKVTEKGKDVELRCDPISGHTALYWYRQSLGQGLEFLIYFQGNSAPDKSGLPSDRFSAERTGGSVSTLTIQRTQQEDSAVYLCASTSPRTGWEKLFFGSGTQLSVL.

This clonotype appeared many times. V usage is TRBV2 and J usage is TRBJ1-3; D remains unclear. CDR1 is SNHLY, CDR2 FYNNEI, per germline. Trimming took off 6 bases at V and 4 bases at J, with 16 bases between the two ends. This CDR3 has 15 amino acids. This chain's CDR3 is CASSPFGLGGNTIYF. CDR3 in DNA: TGTGCCAGCAGCCCTTTCGGACTCGGCGGAAACACCATATATTTT.

This clonotype was seen repeatedly, ten times or more. V usage is TRBV29-1 and J usage is TRBJ2-1; D gene uncertain. Germline CDR1 is SQVTM and CDR2 is ANQGSEA. The CDR3 totals 14 residues. V was pared by 0 bases and J by 5 bases, with 11 bases between. DNA of the CDR3: TGCAGCGTTGAAGATAAGAGACTCCACAATGAGCAGTTCTTC. It yields the protein CSVEDKRLHNEQFF.

Comment on this clonotype: This may arise from a read error, as a much more abundant clone is one base away. The V and J genes are TRBV6-2 or TRBV6-3 and TRBJ2-2, with D hard to call. This CDR3 contains 13 residues. Germline CDR1 MNHEY, CDR2 SVGEGT. V lost 6 bases and J 9 bases, leaving 14 bases between the germline ends. CDR3 nucleotides: TGTGCCAGCAGAGGCAGTGGAACCAGGGAGCTGTTTTTT. Protein: CASRGSGTRELFF.

The V and J genes are TRBV13 and TRBJ1-5; 7 bases map to TRBD1. CDR3 length: 15 residues. V shed 0 bases, J shed 6 bases, and the junction held 5 bases outside the gene matches. Germline CDR1 is PRHDT and CDR2 is FYEKMQ (reference sequence). The CDR3 protein is CASSLGGAGGQPQHF. The DNA for the CDR3 is TGTGCCAGCAGCTTAGGGGGAGCAGGGGGTCAGCCCCAGCATTTT.

This clonotype was recorded at least ten times. The chain uses TRBV5-4 and TRBJ2-1; the D gene is possibly TRBD2 (5 bases). This CDR3 is 17 amino acids long. Trimming left V 2 bases short and J 2 bases short, with 17 bases between. Germline V gives CDR1 SGHNT, CDR2 YYREEE (reference sequence). For the CDR3, the DNA is TGTGCCAGCAGCTTACTAGGACGAATCAGCACCTACAATGAGCAGTTCTTC. Translated, it gives CASSLLGRISTYNEQFF. The full variable domain, its missing parts supplied by reference TRBV5-4 and TRBJ2-1, is ETGVTQSPTHLIKTRGQQVTLRCSSQSGHNTVSWYQQALGQGPQFIFQYYREEENGRGNFPPRFSGLQFPNYSSELNVNALELDDSALYLCASSLLGRISTYNEQFFGPGTRLTVL.

This clonotype was seen many times. The genes are TRBV30 and TRBJ2-3; no firm D call. V gave up 2 bases and J gave up 4 bases, with 16 bases separating them. The CDR3 extends over 15 amino acids. The germline V gene encodes CDR1 GTSNPN and CDR2 SVGIG (reference sequence). CDR3 bases: TGTGCCTGGAGTCAACCTGGGGTGGTGGCAGATACGCAGTATTTT. Protein product: CAWSQPGVVADTQYF.

The table lists this clonotype with many counts. The chain has TRBV10-1 and TRBJ2-1; D gene uncertain. Trimming left V 0 bases short and J 9 bases short, with 6 bases between. From germline, CDR1 is WNHNN and CDR2 SYGVQD (reference sequence). The CDR3 is made up of 12 amino acids. The CDR3 DNA follows: TGCGCCAGCAGTGAGTCGATAAGTGAGCAGTTCTTC. This gives the protein CASSESISEQFF.

A word on this clonotype: Its ends do not fully match the called genes, so a read error is possible. CDR3 DNA sequence: TGTGCCAGTGAAGACAGGGGGCTTGGAAACACCATTTATTTT. Translation gives CASEDRGLGNTIYF. The genes are TRBV6-1 and TRBJ1-3; 10 bases are shared with TRBD1. The CDR3 length is 14 residues. Germline V gene data show CDR1 as MNHNS and CDR2 as SASEGT.

This clonotype was counted between two and nine times. The genes are TRBV4-1 and TRBJ2-5; D gene ambiguous. This CDR3 is built from 13 residues. Trimming took 0 bases from V and 5 from J, leaving 7 bases between them. Germline-derived CDR1 and CDR2 are MGHRA and YSYEKL. The CDR3 reads CASSQDQTETQYF. The CDR3 nucleotides are TGCGCCAGCAGCCAAGATCAGACGGAGACCCAGTACTTC.

Only a few counts were recorded for this clonotype. The chain is built from TRBV5-6 and TRBJ1-2; D remains ambiguous. The CDR3 extends over 16 amino acids. Trimming removed 0 bases at V and 4 bases at J, with 16 bases between. Germline loops: CDR1 SGHDT, CDR2 YYEEEE. The CDR3 sequence is CASSLDALFPFYGYTF. The CDR3 nucleotides read TGTGCCAGCAGCTTGGATGCCCTTTTTCCGTTCTATGGCTACACCTTC. Together with reference TRBV5-6 and TRBJ1-2, the CDR3 gives the full variable domain: DAGVTQSPTHLIKTRGQQVTLRCSPKSGHDTVSWYQQALGQGPQFIFQYYEEEERQRGNFPDRFSGHQFPNYSSELNVNALLLGDSALYLCASSLDALFPFYGYTFGSGTRLTVV.